These 23 T cell receptor beta chains were sequenced from one sample in a study of blood T cell repertoires in COVID-19. Repertoires were generated with immunoSEQ multiplex PCR, while TCRdb's copy carries only in-frame clones and drops some. The sample carries 150,000 to 180,000 clones, roughly nine tenths recorded once. The sample taken for sequencing was peripheral blood. The source is a man aged 50 to 60 with acute or convalescent COVID-19.

V usage is TRBV5-1 and J usage is TRBJ1-4; TRBD1 agrees at 10 bases. The CDR3 length is 15 residues. Germline CDR1 SGHRS, CDR2 YFSETQ. J was trimmed by 7 bases and V by 3 bases; bases with no gene match: 6. The CDR3: CASSSRQGAGEKLFF. The CDR3 region has the DNA TGCGCCAGCAGCTCCCGACAGGGGGCTGGTGAAAAACTGTTTTTT.

The rearrangement links TRBV5-4 to TRBJ2-1; D perhaps matches TRBD2 (6 bases). Germline V gene data show CDR1 as SGHNT and CDR2 as YYREEE (reference sequence). V was pared by 4 bases and J by 7 bases, with 9 bases between. The CDR3 has 12 residues. The DNA for the CDR3 is TGTGCCAGCAGCGGACTACTGAATGAGCAGTTCTTC. Translating it yields CASSGLLNEQFF.

The chain links TRBV6-2 or TRBV6-3 to TRBJ2-2; D possibly corresponds to TRBD1 (5 bases). Germline CDR1 reads MNHEY; CDR2 reads SVGEGT. Trimming pared 1 base from V and 3 bases from J, leaving 12 bases between. The CDR3 spans 16 residues. The DNA for the CDR3 is TGTGCCAGCAGTTACTTGGGCAGGGATTACACCGGGGAGCTGTTTTTT. Residues: CASSYLGRDYTGELFF.

The chain recombines TRBV28 with TRBJ1-2; the match to TRBD1 covers 7 bases. J gave up 4 bases and V 3 bases, and 5 bases lay outside the gene matches. The CDR3 loop spans 14 amino acids. Germline CDR1 is MDHEN and CDR2 is SYDVKM. DNA for the CDR3: TGTGCCAGCAGTTTCCGGACAGGCGTCTATGGCTACACCTTC. It yields the protein CASSFRTGVYGYTF.

The chain links TRBV7-2 to TRBJ2-3; 7 bases align to TRBD2. This CDR3 is 15 amino acids long. Looked up from germline, CDR1 is SGHTA and CDR2 is FQGNSA. The junction had 9 bases not matched to a gene; V was cut back by 7 bases and J by 2 bases. In nucleotides, the CDR3 is TGTGCCAGCATCCTAAAAGCGGGGTCCACAGATACGCAGTATTTT. This encodes CASILKAGSTDTQYF.

This clone appeared many times. V usage is TRBV6-6 and J usage is TRBJ1-1, with D tentatively TRBD1 (5 bases). The CDR3 is made up of 16 amino acids. Trimming shortened V by 6 bases and J by 0 bases, and 17 bases separated the two germline ends. CDR1 is MNHNY and CDR2 is SVGAGI in the germline V gene (reference sequence). The CDR3 spells CASSFDSHLMNTEAFF. The CDR3 region has the DNA TGTGCCAGCAGCTTTGACAGCCACCTTATGAACACTGAAGCTTTCTTT.

The gene calls are TRBV20-1 and TRBJ1-4, with no clear D. Germline V gives CDR1 DFQATT, CDR2 SNEGSKA (reference sequence). Trimming cost V 6 bases and J 13 bases, with 12 bases left between them. The CDR3 extends over 10 amino acids. CDR3 sequence (DNA): TGCAGTGCCGAAGACACCAGACTGTTTTTT. Its translation: CSAEDTRLFF.

This chain uses TRBV28 with TRBJ1-1; 11 bases map to TRBD1. J was trimmed by 2 bases and V by 6 bases; bases with no gene match: 8. Germline CDR1 reads MDHEN; CDR2 reads SYDVKM. CDR3 length: 16 residues. DNA for the CDR3: TGTGCCAGCAGAGCCGGGACAGGGGGAGAAAACACTGAAGCTTTCTTT. Translating it yields CASRAGTGGENTEAFF. Combining the CDR3 with reference TRBV28 and TRBJ1-1 gives the whole variable domain DVKVTQSSRYLVKRTGEKVFLECVQDMDHENMFWYRQDPGLGLRLIYFSYDVKMKEKGDIPEGYSVSREKKERFSLILESASTNQTSMYLCASRAGTGGENTEAFFGQGTRLTVV.

The rearrangement joins TRBV7-2 to TRBJ2-1; D unclear. CDR1 and CDR2 (germline): SGHTA, FQGNSA. The CDR3 length is 14 residues. Trimming took off 0 bases at V and 8 bases at J, with 11 bases between the two ends. The CDR3 region has the DNA TGTGCCAGCAGCTTAGCATTCTCTGACTATGAGCAGTTCTTC. Translation gives CASSLAFSDYEQFF.

V and J are TRBV6-5 and TRBJ2-1; TRBD2 matches 9 bases. CDR3 size: 14 residues. The V and J ends lost 4 bases and 6 bases, in that order; junction bases with no gene match: 4. The V gene's germline CDR1 is MNHEY and CDR2 SVGAGI. CDR3 coding DNA: TGTGCCAGCAGTTTCCCGGGACTAGCCAATGAGCAGTTCTTC. This sequence encodes CASSFPGLANEQFF.

This rearrangement joins TRBV4-2 to TRBJ2-5; TRBD2 matches at 9 bases. V trimming: 1 base; J trimming: 2 bases; junction bases outside the gene matches: 5. Germline values: CDR1 LGHNA, CDR2 YNFKEQ. The CDR3 loop spans 16 amino acids. The CDR3 sequence: CASSQGLAGSQETQYF. CDR3 bases: TGTGCCAGCAGCCAAGGGCTAGCGGGATCGCAAGAGACCCAGTACTTC.

The chain uses TRBV7-8 and TRBJ2-7; 9 bases agree with TRBD2. This CDR3 region has 17 residues. The V and J ends lost 1 base and 5 bases, in that order; junction bases with no gene match: 12. Germline lookup yields CDR1 SGHVS and CDR2 FQNEAQ. The CDR3 region has the DNA TGTGCCAGCAGCTTAGAAATTGTAGCGGGAGTAGGCGACGAGCAGTACTTC. Protein product: CASSLEIVAGVGDEQYF. The full variable domain, in which reference TRBV7-8 and TRBJ2-7 provide the parts outside the CDR3, is GAGVSQSPRYKVAKRGQDVALRCDPISGHVSLFWYQQALGQGPEFLTYFQNEAQLDKSGLPSDRFFAERPEGSVSTLKIQRTQQEDSAVYLCASSLEIVAGVGDEQYFGPGTRLTVT.

This clone was seen a few times. This sequence joins TRBV5-1 and TRBJ2-7, with D possibly TRBD1 on 5 matching bases. The CDR3 has 11 amino acids. CDR1 is SGHRS and CDR2 is YFSETQ in the germline V gene. Trimming removed 7 bases from V and 5 bases from J, with 10 bases in between. The CDR3 loop is CASGQGHEQYF. CDR3 coding DNA: TGCGCCAGCGGTCAGGGCCACGAGCAGTACTTC.

The gene calls are TRBV29-1 and TRBJ2-7; D perhaps matches TRBD1 (5 bases). This CDR3 comprises 14 residues. Deletions cut 4 bases from V and 0 bases from J, with 13 bases between. Germline V CDR1 and CDR2: SQVTM, ANQGSEA. In DNA form, the CDR3 reads TGCAGCGTTGTCGGTCCCAGGGCCTCCTACGAGCAGTACTTC. Translation gives CSVVGPRASYEQYF.

The V call is TRBV4-1, the J call TRBJ1-3, with no clear D. Trimming removed 0 bases at V and 0 bases at J, with 12 bases between. This CDR3 region has 17 residues. Germline values: CDR1 MGHRA, CDR2 YSYEKL. CDR3 bases: TGCGCCAGCAGCCAAGAGGGTGGAAGACACTCTGGAAACACCATATATTTT. Translated, it gives CASSQEGGRHSGNTIYF.

The chain has TRBV15 and TRBJ1-4; 7 bases are shared with TRBD1. The J segment lost 0 bases and the V segment lost 4 bases, leaving 8 bases of the junction unmatched. This CDR3 has 17 amino acids. CDR1 LNHNV and CDR2 YYDKDF come from the germline V gene (reference sequence). CDR3 sequence reads: CATSTDRVSSTNEKLFF. CDR3 DNA: TGTGCCACCAGCACCGACAGGGTCAGTTCAACTAATGAAAAACTGTTTTTT.

The chain couples TRBV9 to TRBJ2-7; TRBD2 aligns across 9 bases. Germline V gene lookup returns CDR1 SGDLS and CDR2 YYNGEE. Germline trimming cut 0 bases from V and 0 bases from J; bases unmatched to any gene: 4. The CDR3 totals 16 residues. CDR3 DNA: TGTGCCAGCAGCGTAGACCCTAGCGGGAACTCCTACGAGCAGTACTTC. Its translation is CASSVDPSGNSYEQYF.

V usage is TRBV6-5 and J usage is TRBJ2-3; 7 bases line up with TRBD1. This CDR3 contains 14 residues. CDR1 is MNHEY, CDR2 SVGAGI, per germline. V shed 4 bases, J shed 5 bases, and the junction held 6 bases outside the gene matches. DNA of the CDR3: TGTGCCAGCAGTTCGGGCAGGGGGAGAGATACGCAGTATTTT. Its protein product is CASSSGRGRDTQYF.

The rearrangement uses TRBV10-3 and TRBJ1-1; tentative D call: TRBD1 (5 bases). The germline V gene has CDR1 ENHRY and CDR2 SYGVKD. V lost 3 bases to trimming and J lost 4 bases, with 12 bases between them. The CDR3 is 14 amino acids. The CDR3, as DNA: TGTGCCATCAGTGAACAGGCTTCTCGCACTGAAGCTTTCTTT. This translates into CAISEQASRTEAFF.

The chain uses TRBV4-3 and TRBJ1-4; D perhaps matches TRBD1 (6 bases). The V gene's germline CDR1 is LGHNA and CDR2 YSLEER. Trimming removed 1 base at V and 7 bases at J, with 16 bases between. The CDR3 has 16 residues. The CDR3 here is CASSQGVRGRREKLFF. The DNA for the CDR3 is TGCGCCAGCAGCCAAGGAGTGCGGGGGCGCCGTGAAAAACTGTTTTTT.

This CDR3 reads CASSLDLRVRFLGYTF. The CDR3 DNA reads TGTGCCAGCAGTTTGGACTTGCGGGTACGATTTTTGGGCTACACCTTC. The rearrangement uses TRBV6-2 or TRBV6-3 and TRBJ1-2; D gene ambiguous. Trimming left V 4 bases short and J 8 bases short, with 23 bases between. Germline V gene data show CDR1 as MNHEY and CDR2 as SVGEGT. The CDR3 length is 16 residues.

This sequence joins TRBV7-9 and TRBJ2-5; 8 bases agree with TRBD1. Germline CDR1 SEHNR, CDR2 FQNEAQ (reference sequence). V was clipped by 4 bases and J by 3 bases; unmatched bases: 10. This CDR3 has 16 residues. CDR3 protein: CASSWNTLDREETQYF. The CDR3 DNA reads as TGTGCCAGCAGCTGGAACACCCTGGACAGGGAAGAGACCCAGTACTTC. The full variable domain, with the rest looked up from reference TRBV7-9 and TRBJ2-5, is DTGVSQNPRHKITKRGQNVTFRCDPISEHNRLYWYRQTLGQGPEFLTYFQNEAQLEKSRLLSDRFSAERPKGSFSTLEIQRTEQGDSAMYLCASSWNTLDREETQYFGPGTRLLVL.

The rearrangement joins TRBV30 to TRBJ2-7; D is uncertain. The length of the CDR3 is 14 residues. V lost 4 bases and J lost 4, with 17 bases in between. The V gene's germline CDR1 is GTSNPN and CDR2 SVGIG (reference sequence). This CDR3 is CAWKRLRPIYEQYV. In DNA, the CDR3 is TGTGCCTGGAAGAGGTTACGCCCTATTTACGAGCAGTACGTC.